The clone carrying this T cell receptor beta chain was seen just once. cDNA reverse transcribed from extracted RNA served as the sequencing template. The data were produced by immunoSEQ multiplex PCR, yet TCRdb's version contains in-frame clones alone and is incomplete. There are roughly 120,000 clones in the sample; roughly 63% occur only once, and about 31% lies in the top ten. Described treatment: oral pan-JAK inhibitor, 5-10 mg twice daily. This record belongs to a study of CD8+ T cells in alopecia areata. The CDR3 runs 13 residues. Germline loops: CDR1 MGHRA, CDR2 YSYEKL. The germline V and J ends were trimmed by 0 bases and 7 bases, with 4 bases remaining between them.

The source is a human donor with alopecia areata. Here the sequenced sample was CD8+ T cells sorted from blood, taken at week 4, from a patient treated with tofacitinib. The chain has TRBV4-1 and TRBJ1-6; the D is unclear. DNA of the CDR3: TGCGCCAGCAGCCAAGAGTTCAATTCACCCCTCCACTTT. It encodes CASSQEFNSPLHF.